A single TCR beta chain is shown here with its context. No cognate antigen has been identified for it. Within one base of it there is no much larger clone, and no base qualities were kept. TCR CDR3 regions were amplified from genomic DNA by multiplex PCR using the deep immunoSEQ assay. For each cell subset, the extracted genomic DNA was distributed evenly across all wells of several immunoSEQ 96-well plates, and each plate served as one replicate. Each replicate PCR for sorted subsets received 150 to 250 ng genomic DNA, equal to about 30,000 T cell genomes. Purified libraries were quantified with a Qubit 3.0 fluorometer, sized on a Bioanalyzer 2100, and re-quantified with the KAPA Library Quantification kit. A separate single-read 150-cycle Illumina NextSeq 550 flow cell was used to sequence each immunoSEQ 96-well plate. The source study handled its data this way. Because the immunoSEQ output included only junctional sequences and no quality scores, the filtering could not be the same as the filtering used for full-length reads. To assign V/J genes and CDR3, sequences were annotated against IMGT germline references using PyIR, a Python wrapper for IgBLAST v1.9. Reads were removed for weak V/J assignments (E-value above 1e-6), missing CDR3, stop codons, out-of-frame junctions, or ambiguous translated residues. V3J clonotypes were defined as sequences sharing the same inferred V gene, J gene, and CDR3 amino acid sequence. The percentage overlap between two repertoires was calculated by dividing the number of shared unique clonotypes by the size of the smaller repertoire. Repertoire richness was assessed with RTK rarefaction, the Chao1 estimator, and Recon v2.1 estimates of unobserved clonotypes. Generation probabilities for all TCRbeta clonotypes obtained by the gDNA method from several donors were computed using OLGA. TCRdb carries this immuneACCESS record with in-frame sequences only. Its versions omit some clonotypes, under half of them owing to an unresolved V gene in the studies checked, with the rest unexplained. V, J and clone size are those of that table, while D and trimming were read from the DNA. A total of 2.3 million or so clones appear in this sample, more than 85% of them only once. The ten largest clonotypes hold approximately 0.4% of the sample.

CDR1 and CDR2, looked up from the germline V gene, are SNHLY and FYNNEI. V lost 4 bases and J lost 9 bases; the stretch between them is 16 bases long. The CDR3 runs 14 residues from the cysteine to the phenylalanine. This entry keeps only the CDR3 DNA: 42 bases, framed from base 1. This sample is part of a study of shared clonotypes between healthy human individuals (TCRdb year 2020). Looking at the study overall: Three men and a couple of women, aged 18 to 49 years, made up the cohort. For each donor, three plates each were used for CD4 naive and CD4 memory, two plates were used for CD8 naive, and one plate was used for CD8 memory. To estimate repertoire size and how much clonotypes are shared between individuals, the study performed deep sequencing of blood TCR repertoires from 4 to 6 healthy adults. Different laboratories and diverse techniques were used to prepare libraries and sequence TCR repertoires, to increase sequencing depth and limit assay-specific biases. Per donor, leukapheresis produced somewhere between about 0.9 and 9 billion PBMCs. The paper's findings and limits, for the study overall: Because the study included only a small number of donors, the genetic and exposure-history diversity represented was limited. Only blood was sampled, and tissue TCR repertoires likely differ from those in blood. When a handful of donors were compared, the shared fraction of clonotypes was 5% to 6.5% for naive CD4, about 4% for naive CD8, more than 2% for memory CD4, and 0.35% to 0.4% for memory CD8. Based on pairwise subsampling, the degree of clonotype sharing among donors was expected to be affected by sequencing depth. Naive subsets generally had larger estimated clonotype richness than memory subsets did. Incomplete sequencing was indicated by rarefaction of sorted-subset datasets, despite the large sequencing depth. Clonotypes shared by all four sorted-subset donors showed higher generation probabilities than non-shared clonotypes.

Healthy HIV-negative adults with no recently reported acute infections or vaccinations were included as donors. Every donor was a Caucasian adult residing in Nashville, Tennessee, USA. Magnetic negative selection was used to enrich CD4+ T cells, after which naive cells were positively selected on CD45RA and the negative fraction became the memory subset. After blood collection by leukapheresis, PBMCs were isolated using Ficoll-Histopaque density gradient centrifugation and then cryopreserved in the vapor phase of liquid nitrogen. Analytical flow cytometry was used to check the purity and quantity of every magnetically sorted T cell population. Genomic DNA was isolated from each sorted fraction and quantified by UV absorbance on a Nanodrop 2000c.

The chain couples TRBV2 to TRBJ1-5; a tentative D match to TRBD1 spans 6 bases. The sequence derives from a man between 18 and 29 years old in good health. Some clones in this sample may be carry-over from other donors' samples. What was sequenced was naive CD4+ T cells from PBMCs. The sample's cell subset or site, from its label and the paper: CD45RA+ positively selected. CDR3 reads: CASSVAGAQRPQHF. The DNA sequence reads TGTGCCAGCAGTGTTGCAGGGGCTCAGCGGCCCCAGCATTTT.